The next 10 T cell receptor beta chains were all read from a single sample in a study of shared clonotypes between healthy human individuals. The data were produced by immunoSEQ multiplex PCR, yet TCRdb's version contains in-frame clones alone and is incomplete. The repertoire holds 2 million to 2.5 million clones, under 95% seen once, with approximately 0.35% in the top ten. Sequences were obtained from naive CD4+ T cells from PBMCs. Subset given: CD45RA+ positively selected. The receptors shown here come from a man between 18 and 29 years old in good health. Some clones in this sample may be carry-over from other donors' samples.

This chain connects TRBV5-5 to TRBJ1-2, with D tentatively TRBD1 (5 bases). Germline CDR1 reads SGHKS; CDR2 reads YYEKEE (reference sequence). Trimming took off 3 bases at V and 8 bases at J, with 20 bases between the two ends. This CDR3 contains 15 residues. CDR3 in amino acids: CASSWDPQVTSGYTF. The CDR3 nucleotides read TGTGCCAGCAGCTGGGACCCACAGGTGACTAGCGGCTACACCTTC.

The gene calls are TRBV6-5 and TRBJ2-7, with D possibly being TRBD2 (6 bases). Germline-derived CDR1 and CDR2 are MNHEY and SVGAGI. CDR3 size: 13 residues. The V gene lost 10 bases and the J gene lost 3 bases, with 16 bases spanning the gap. The CDR3 nucleotides read TGTGCCACCGGCGGGGAGGCTTTCTACGAGCAGTACTTC. It yields the protein CATGGEAFYEQYF.

The genes are TRBV9 and TRBJ1-3; no clear D. Germline V gives CDR1 SGDLS, CDR2 YYNGEE. Trimming pared 0 bases from V and 4 bases from J, leaving 14 bases between. The CDR3 has 16 residues. The CDR3 bases are TGTGCCAGCAGCGTAGCGGTCAGTGGAGGAGGAAACACCATATATTTT. It encodes CASSVAVSGGGNTIYF.

This sequence joins TRBV25-1 and TRBJ1-1, with D tentatively TRBD1 (6 bases). V lost 5 bases and J 10 bases, leaving 17 bases between the germline ends. The germline gives CDR1 MGHDK, CDR2 SYGVNS. The CDR3 is 13 amino acids. The CDR3 sequence: CASSTDRTRAAFF. The CDR3 DNA sequence: TGTGCCAGCAGTACAGACAGGACCCGGGCAGCTTTCTTT.

J is TRBJ1-3 and V is TRBV7-2; tentatively, D is TRBD1 (5 bases). Germline CDR1 is SGHTA and CDR2 is FQGNSA. The CDR3 spans 16 residues. The V gene lost 5 bases and the J gene lost 3 bases, with 17 bases spanning the gap. This CDR3 reads CASSPSPDRYGNTIYF. CDR3 sequence (DNA): TGTGCCAGCAGCCCGAGCCCCGACAGATATGGAAACACCATATATTTT.

V usage is TRBV5-6 and J usage is TRBJ1-5, with D tentatively TRBD1 (6 bases). The V end lost 4 bases, the J end lost 4 bases, and 18 bases lay between the germline ends. Germline values: CDR1 SGHDT, CDR2 YYEEEE. CDR3 size: 16 residues. The CDR3 sequence is CASSKKSGTQNQPQHF. The CDR3 region has the DNA TGTGCCAGCAGCAAAAAATCCGGGACACAAAATCAGCCCCAGCATTTT.

V is TRBV5-8 and J is TRBJ1-2, with D unresolved. The germline V gene encodes CDR1 SGHTS and CDR2 YDEGEE. The CDR3 has 13 amino acids. The V gene lost 0 bases and the J gene lost 1 base, with 4 bases spanning the gap. The CDR3 is CASSLGFNYGYTF. In nucleotides, the CDR3 is TGTGCCAGCAGCTTGGGATTTAACTATGGCTACACCTTC.

V and J are TRBV28 and TRBJ2-7, with 9 bases matching TRBD1. The CDR3 runs 15 residues. CDR1 is MDHEN and CDR2 is SYDVKM in the germline V gene. Unmatched junction bases numbered 4, after V lost 2 bases and J lost 2 bases. This chain's CDR3 is CASSLGTGSPYEQYF. The CDR3, as DNA: TGTGCCAGCAGTTTAGGGACAGGGTCACCCTACGAGCAGTACTTC.

The chain is built from TRBV28 and TRBJ1-1; the match to TRBD1 covers 7 bases. The CDR3 runs 13 residues. The trim removed 7 bases at V and 7 bases at J, leaving 9 bases unmatched. Germline V gives CDR1 MDHEN, CDR2 SYDVKM. CDR3 DNA: TGTGCCAGCACCATCCGACAGGGCCTTGAAGCTTTCTTT. It encodes CASTIRQGLEAFF. The full variable domain, rest sourced from reference TRBV28 and TRBJ1-1, is DVKVTQSSRYLVKRTGEKVFLECVQDMDHENMFWYRQDPGLGLRLIYFSYDVKMKEKGDIPEGYSVSREKKERFSLILESASTNQTSMYLCASTIRQGLEAFFGQGTRLTVV.

The V call is TRBV19, the J call TRBJ2-3; maybe TRBD1 (5 bases). The CDR3 contains 13 residues. Trimming took off 7 bases at V and 1 base at J, with 9 bases between the two ends. From germline, CDR1 is LNHDA and CDR2 SQIVND (reference sequence). The CDR3 loop reads CASTQGGTDTQYF. In nucleotides, the CDR3 is TGTGCCAGTACCCAAGGGGGCACAGATACGCAGTATTTT.